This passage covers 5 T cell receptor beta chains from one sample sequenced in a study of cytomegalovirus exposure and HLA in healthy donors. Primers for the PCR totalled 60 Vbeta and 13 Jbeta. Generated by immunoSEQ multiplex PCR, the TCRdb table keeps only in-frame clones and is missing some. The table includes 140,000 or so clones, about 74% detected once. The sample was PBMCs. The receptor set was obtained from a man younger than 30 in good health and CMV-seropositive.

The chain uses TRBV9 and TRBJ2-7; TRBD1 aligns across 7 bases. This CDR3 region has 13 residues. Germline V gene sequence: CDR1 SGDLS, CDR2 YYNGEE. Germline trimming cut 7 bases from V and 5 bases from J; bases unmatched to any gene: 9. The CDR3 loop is CASSQGVQHEQYF. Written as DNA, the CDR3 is TGTGCCAGCTCTCAGGGGGTGCAACACGAGCAGTACTTC.

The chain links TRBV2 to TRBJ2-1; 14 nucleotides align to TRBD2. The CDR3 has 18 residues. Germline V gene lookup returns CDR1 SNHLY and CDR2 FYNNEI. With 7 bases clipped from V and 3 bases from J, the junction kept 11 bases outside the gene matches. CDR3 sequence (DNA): TGTGCCAGCAACGTCCCCTCGGGACTAGCGGGAGTCTACAATGAGCAGTTCTTC. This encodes CASNVPSGLAGVYNEQFF.

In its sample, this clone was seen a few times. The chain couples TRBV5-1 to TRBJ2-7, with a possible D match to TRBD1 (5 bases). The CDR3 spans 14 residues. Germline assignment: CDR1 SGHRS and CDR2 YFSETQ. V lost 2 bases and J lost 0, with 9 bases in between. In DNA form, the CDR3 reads TGCGCCAGCAGCTTCGACAGCTTCTCCTACGAGCAGTACTTC. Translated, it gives CASSFDSFSYEQYF.

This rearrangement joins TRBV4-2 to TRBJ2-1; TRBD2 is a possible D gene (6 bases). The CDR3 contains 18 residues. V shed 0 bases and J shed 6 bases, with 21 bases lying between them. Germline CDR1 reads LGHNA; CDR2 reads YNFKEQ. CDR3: CASSQDLGLGGVGNEQFF. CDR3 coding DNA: TGTGCCAGCAGCCAAGATCTGGGATTGGGAGGAGTCGGCAATGAGCAGTTCTTC.

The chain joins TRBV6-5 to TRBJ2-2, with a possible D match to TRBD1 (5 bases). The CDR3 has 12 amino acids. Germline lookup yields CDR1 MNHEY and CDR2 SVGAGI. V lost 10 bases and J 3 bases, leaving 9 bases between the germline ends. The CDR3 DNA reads TGTGCCACCGTCAGGGACACCGGGGAGCTGTTTTTT. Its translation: CATVRDTGELFF.